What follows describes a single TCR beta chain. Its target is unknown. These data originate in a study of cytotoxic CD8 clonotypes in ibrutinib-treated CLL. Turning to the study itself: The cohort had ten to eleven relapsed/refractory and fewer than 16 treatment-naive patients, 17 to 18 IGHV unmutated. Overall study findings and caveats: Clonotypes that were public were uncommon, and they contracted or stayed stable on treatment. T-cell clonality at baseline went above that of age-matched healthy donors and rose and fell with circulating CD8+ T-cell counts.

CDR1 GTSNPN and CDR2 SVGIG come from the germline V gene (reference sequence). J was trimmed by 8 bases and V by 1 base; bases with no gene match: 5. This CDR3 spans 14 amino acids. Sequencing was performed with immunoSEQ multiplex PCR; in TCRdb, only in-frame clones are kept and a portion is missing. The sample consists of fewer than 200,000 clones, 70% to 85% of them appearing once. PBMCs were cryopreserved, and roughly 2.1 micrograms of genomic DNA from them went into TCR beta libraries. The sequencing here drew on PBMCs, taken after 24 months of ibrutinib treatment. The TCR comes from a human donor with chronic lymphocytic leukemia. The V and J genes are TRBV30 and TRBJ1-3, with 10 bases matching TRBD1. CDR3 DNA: TGTGCCTGGAGTGGGACAGGGGGGGGTTACACCATATATTTT. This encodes CAWSGTGGGYTIYF.